Below, 31 T cell receptor beta chains from the same sample are listed, as sequenced in a study of blood T cell repertoires in COVID-19. Here immunoSEQ multiplex PCR was the method, and the copy in TCRdb shows in-frame clones only, minus some. The repertoire holds about 97,000 clones, 70% to 90% seen once, with approximately 2% in the top ten. Sequencing input: peripheral blood. Receptor source: a man aged 45-60 years with active COVID-19.

The chain has TRBV29-1 and TRBJ1-2; 7 positions agree with TRBD1. The V segment lost 4 bases and the J segment 8 bases; nucleotides outside the gene matches: 13. This CDR3 comprises 14 residues. Per the germline V gene, CDR1 is SQVTM and CDR2 is ANQGSEA. The CDR3 loop is CSVVGPRGGGGYTF. CDR3 sequence (DNA): TGCAGCGTTGTGGGCCCTCGTGGAGGGGGCGGCTACACCTTC.

The chain has TRBV4-1 and TRBJ1-1; no clear D. The germline gives CDR1 MGHRA, CDR2 YSYEKL. This CDR3 comprises 15 residues. Trimming removed 3 bases at V and 4 bases at J, with 15 bases between. CDR3 residues: CASSHSEGRPTEAFF. In DNA form, the CDR3 reads TGCGCCAGCAGCCATTCCGAGGGCAGGCCCACTGAAGCTTTCTTT.

The CDR3 sequence: CASSIGGGGNQPQHF. The CDR3, as DNA: TGTGCCAGTAGTATAGGAGGGGGGGGCAATCAGCCCCAGCATTTT. The chain uses TRBV19 and TRBJ1-5; D is perhaps TRBD1 (6 bases). Germline CDR1 is LNHDA and CDR2 is SQIVND (reference sequence). This CDR3 is 15 amino acids long. V was shortened by 1 base and J by 2 bases, with 9 bases between the two germline ends.

The chain links TRBV7-9 to TRBJ2-5; possible D gene TRBD2, 5 bases. Between the trimmed V and J ends, which lost 0 bases and 2 bases, there was a span of 16 bases. Germline V gives CDR1 SEHNR, CDR2 FQNEAQ (reference sequence). The CDR3 consists of 17 residues. The CDR3 region is CASSLALGIAVQETQYF. The CDR3 DNA reads TGTGCCAGCAGCTTAGCGCTCGGGATAGCAGTACAAGAGACCCAGTACTTC.

The rearrangement links TRBV12-5 to TRBJ2-2, with 7 bases aligning to TRBD2. The trim removed 10 bases at V and 0 bases at J, leaving 5 bases unmatched. This CDR3 comprises 14 residues. From germline, CDR1 is LGHNT and CDR2 FRNRAP. The CDR3 coding sequence is TGTGCTACAGGCCGGGGGGCGAACACCGGGGAGCTGTTTTTT. It encodes CATGRGANTGELFF.

This clone was found once. CDR3 DNA sequence: TGCGCCAGCAGCTCCGGGACTAGCGGCACAGATACGCAGTATTTT. Protein product: CASSSGTSGTDTQYF. The chain links TRBV5-1 to TRBJ2-3, with 10 bases fitting TRBD2. The CDR3 totals 15 residues. J lost 1 base, V lost 3 bases, and 2 bases had no gene match. Germline CDR1 SGHRS, CDR2 YFSETQ.

V and J are TRBV7-9 and TRBJ1-1; D is unclear. The CDR3 sequence is 13 residues long. V was shortened by 9 bases and J by 1 base, with 12 bases between the two germline ends. CDR1 SEHNR and CDR2 FQNEAQ come from the germline V gene (reference sequence). CDR3 sequence reads: CASGLRGNTEAFF. CDR3 coding DNA: TGTGCCAGTGGGTTGAGAGGGAACACTGAAGCTTTCTTT.

This sequence joins TRBV30 and TRBJ2-1; 7 bases are a match to TRBD1. V was pared by 0 bases and J by 6 bases, with 2 bases of the junction left unmatched. This CDR3 spans 13 amino acids. Germline V gives CDR1 GTSNPN, CDR2 SVGIG (reference sequence). The chain's CDR3 is CAWSVTGVNEQFF. Written as DNA, the CDR3 is TGTGCCTGGAGTGTTACAGGGGTCAATGAGCAGTTCTTC.

The chain carries TRBV12-3 or TRBV12-4 and TRBJ1-6; no clear D gene. The V and J ends lost 6 bases and 11 bases respectively, with 14 bases between them. The CDR3 loop spans 13 amino acids. In DNA, the CDR3 is TGTGCCAGCAGGCCCGGGTTAGGAACACCCCTCCACTTT. Amino acids: CASRPGLGTPLHF.

This chain uses TRBV15 with TRBJ2-3, with 9 bases fitting TRBD2. The CDR3 loop spans 16 amino acids. Germline V lookup: CDR1 LNHNV, CDR2 YYDKDF (reference sequence). With V trimmed by 1 base and J by 5 bases, 7 bases remained unmatched. CDR3 bases: TGTGCCACCAGCAGAGGGCGGGGGGGACGTCAAGATACGCAGTATTTT. The encoded protein is CATSRGRGGRQDTQYF.

The chain carries TRBV28 and TRBJ1-2; the match to TRBD1 covers 11 bases. CDR1 is MDHEN, CDR2 SYDVKM, per germline. There are 13 residues in the CDR3. The ends lost 8 bases at V and 6 bases at J; junction bases unmatched: 5. The CDR3 sequence: CASGWTGGDGYTF. Written as DNA, the CDR3 is TGTGCCAGCGGGTGGACAGGGGGCGATGGCTACACCTTC.

CDR3 region: CASSVASSGGAADTQYF. The CDR3 DNA sequence: TGTGCCAGCAGCGTAGCCTCTAGCGGGGGGGCCGCAGATACGCAGTATTTT. V and J are TRBV9 and TRBJ2-3; 12 nucleotides line up with TRBD2. Germline V CDR1 and CDR2: SGDLS, YYNGEE. The CDR3 is made up of 17 amino acids. V lost 0 bases to trimming and J lost 4 bases; unmatched junction nucleotides: 6.

The V gene is TRBV9, the J gene TRBJ2-5, with D tentatively TRBD2 (5 bases). V lost 0 bases, J lost 2 bases, and 14 bases lay in between. The CDR3 is made up of 16 amino acids. Germline values: CDR1 SGDLS, CDR2 YYNGEE. Here the CDR3 reads CASSVGIGGLQETQYF. In DNA, the CDR3 is TGTGCCAGCAGCGTAGGTATCGGCGGACTGCAAGAGACCCAGTACTTC.

V is TRBV6-1 and J is TRBJ2-2; weak D call: TRBD1 (5 bases). This CDR3 is 14 amino acids long. Germline lookup yields CDR1 MNHNS and CDR2 SASEGT. Trimming cost V 2 bases and J 9 bases, with 13 bases left between them. CDR3 region: CASSERGRSRELFF. The CDR3 coding sequence is TGTGCCAGCAGTGAAAGGGGTCGGAGCCGGGAGCTGTTTTTT.

The rearrangement links TRBV10-3 to TRBJ1-1, with 7 bases that match TRBD1. V shed 9 bases, J shed 0 bases, and the junction held 4 bases outside the gene matches. This CDR3 contains 13 residues. The germline gives CDR1 ENHRY, CDR2 SYGVKD. The CDR3 loop is CAMRTGVNTEAFF. The DNA of the CDR3 is TGTGCCATGAGAACAGGGGTGAACACTGAAGCTTTCTTT.

This rearrangement joins TRBV11-2 to TRBJ2-1; D uncertain. The germline V and J ends were trimmed by 4 bases and 9 bases, with 10 bases remaining between them. Germline V lookup: CDR1 SGHAT, CDR2 FQNNGV. The CDR3 runs 12 residues. DNA for the CDR3: TGTGCCAGCAGCTCTTCGACTGTTGAGCAGTTCTTC. This gives the protein CASSSSTVEQFF.

The V gene is TRBV3-1 (or the pseudogene TRBV3-2), the J gene TRBJ2-7; 9 bases map to TRBD2. Germline assignment: CDR1 LGHDT and CDR2 YNNKEL (reference sequence). With 4 bases clipped from V and 7 bases from J, the junction kept 11 bases outside the gene matches. The CDR3 totals 15 residues. CDR3 DNA sequence: TGTGCCAGCAGCCCCTTCGCGGGGGGGGCAGATGAGCAGTACTTC. Its protein product is CASSPFAGGADEQYF.

DNA of the CDR3: TGTGCCAGCAGCCAAGATGGGACTCCCTCCTACAATGAGCAGTTCTTC. Translated: CASSQDGTPSYNEQFF. This chain joins TRBV3-1 (or the pseudogene TRBV3-2) and TRBJ2-1, with D possibly matching TRBD2 (6 bases). With 0 bases removed from V and 0 bases from J, the gap between germline ends came to 9 bases. In germline, CDR1 is LGHDT, CDR2 YNNKEL (reference sequence). This CDR3 spans 16 amino acids.

This chain uses TRBV7-9 with TRBJ1-1; no clear D. The CDR3 has 13 amino acids. Germline V gene sequence: CDR1 SEHNR, CDR2 FQNEAQ (reference sequence). V was clipped by 2 bases and J by 11 bases, with 15 bases between them. The CDR3 DNA reads TGTGCCAGCAGCTTAAGAGCCCCTTCGAGGGCTTTCTTT. This codes for CASSLRAPSRAFF.

The gene calls are TRBV6-2 or TRBV6-3 and TRBJ2-3, with 11 positions matching TRBD2. Germline CDR1 MNHEY, CDR2 SVGEGT. With 6 bases clipped from V and 2 bases from J, the junction kept 10 bases outside the gene matches. This CDR3 is built from 17 residues. The CDR3 is CASRPTLAGEYTDTQYF. The CDR3 coding sequence is TGTGCCAGCAGGCCTACACTAGCGGGGGAGTACACAGATACGCAGTATTTT.

The chain links TRBV27 to TRBJ2-3; TRBD2 matches at 7 bases. Germline CDR1 reads MNHEY; CDR2 reads SMNVEV (reference sequence). J gave up 9 bases and V 3 bases, and 15 bases lay outside the gene matches. The CDR3 consists of 16 residues. The CDR3 nucleotides read TGTGCCAGCAGTTTGCGGGGGTTCGCTGTAAGGGCCACGCAGTATTTT. It yields the protein CASSLRGFAVRATQYF.

The rearrangement uses TRBV6-5 and TRBJ2-2; D is possibly TRBD1 (5 bases). This CDR3 region has 13 residues. The ends were cut back, 6 bases at V and 7 bases at J, with 12 bases in the middle. Germline V gene sequence: CDR1 MNHEY, CDR2 SVGAGI. CDR3: CASSARVSGELFF. Here the CDR3 DNA reads TGTGCCAGCAGCGCCAGGGTTAGCGGGGAGCTGTTTTTT.

This chain links TRBV18 with TRBJ1-1, with TRBD1 identical over 9 bases. V shed 3 bases, J shed 1 base, and the junction held 3 bases outside the gene matches. The CDR3 spans 15 residues. CDR1 is KGHSH, CDR2 LQKENI, per germline. CDR3 sequence (DNA): TGTGCCAGCTCACCCCGGACAGGGGAGAACACTGAAGCTTTCTTT. Its translation: CASSPRTGENTEAFF.

This chain connects TRBV12-3 or TRBV12-4 to TRBJ2-7; no definite D call. The CDR3 is made up of 12 amino acids. V was shortened by 8 bases and J by 0 bases, with 8 bases between the two germline ends. DNA of the CDR3: TGTGCCAGCTCAGGCCCCTCCTACGAGCAGTACTTC. This codes for CASSGPSYEQYF.

The chain uses TRBV29-1 and TRBJ1-4, with 7 bases lining up with TRBD1. Trimming at V came to 5 bases and at J to 8 bases, leaving 8 bases not matched to a gene. CDR3 length: 13 residues. The germline gives CDR1 SQVTM, CDR2 ANQGSEA. The CDR3 nucleotides read TGCAGCGTTATGGGACAGTCACTCGAAAAACTGTTTTTT. It yields the protein CSVMGQSLEKLFF.

The V gene is TRBV7-2, the J gene TRBJ2-1; 7 bases are shared with TRBD1. Germline V gene lookup returns CDR1 SGHTA and CDR2 FQGNSA. Germline trimming cut 5 bases from V and 2 bases from J; bases unmatched to any gene: 6. The length of the CDR3 is 15 residues. The CDR3 DNA sequence: TGTGCCAGCAGCCCCCGACAGGGTACCTACAATGAGCAGTTCTTC. It is translated as CASSPRQGTYNEQFF.

The chain has TRBV5-6 and TRBJ1-2; D is perhaps TRBD1 (5 bases). Germline assignment: CDR1 SGHDT and CDR2 YYEEEE. The CDR3 length is 15 residues. V gave up 0 bases and J gave up 2 bases, with 11 bases separating them. Here the CDR3 reads CASSLVHPGNYGYTF. CDR3 DNA sequence: TGTGCCAGCAGCTTGGTACACCCAGGGAACTATGGCTACACCTTC.

The rearrangement uses TRBV19 and TRBJ2-4; D gene uncertain. Germline CDR1 reads LNHDA; CDR2 reads SQIVND (reference sequence). This CDR3 comprises 14 residues. V gave up 2 bases and J gave up 6 bases, with 11 bases separating them. The CDR3 loop is CASSIMGPGNIQYF. The CDR3 DNA follows: TGTGCCAGTAGTATAATGGGTCCGGGAAACATTCAGTACTTC.

The V call is TRBV5-4, the J call TRBJ1-2, with 10 bases fitting TRBD1. Trimming removed 3 bases from V and 8 bases from J; junction bases left unmatched: 16. The CDR3 extends over 17 amino acids. CDR1 is SGHNT, CDR2 YYREEE, per germline (reference sequence). The CDR3 bases are TGTGCCAGCAGCTCCCCGCCGGGGGGACAGGGGATTGGAGGCTACACCTTC. This codes for CASSSPPGGQGIGGYTF. The variable domain in full, with the rest retrieved from reference TRBV5-4 and TRBJ1-2, is ETGVTQSPTHLIKTRGQQVTLRCSSQSGHNTVSWYQQALGQGPQFIFQYYREEENGRGNFPPRFSGLQFPNYSSELNVNALELDDSALYLCASSSPPGGQGIGGYTFGSGTRLTVV.

V usage is TRBV5-6 and J usage is TRBJ1-1; 7 positions agree with TRBD1. V shed 2 bases, J shed 11 bases, and the junction held 6 bases outside the gene matches. CDR3 length: 12 residues. CDR1 is SGHDT, CDR2 YYEEEE, per germline. Here the CDR3 DNA reads TGTGCCAGCAGCTTAAGAGAGGGACAGGCTTTCTTT. Amino acids: CASSLREGQAFF.

In its sample, this clone was seen once. The chain uses TRBV2 and TRBJ1-1; D not certain. Germline V gives CDR1 SNHLY, CDR2 FYNNEI. The CDR3 is made up of 11 amino acids. The V end was cut by 7 bases, the J end by 5 bases, with 8 bases between. CDR3 protein: CASKPTTEAFF. In DNA, the CDR3 is TGTGCCAGCAAACCCACTACTGAAGCTTTCTTT.